The next 27 T cell receptor beta chains were all read from a single sample in a study of shared clonotypes between healthy human individuals. Profiled with immunoSEQ multiplex PCR; TCRdb holds only in-frame clones, not every one. Found here are some 2,000,000 clones, approximately 95% of them singletons; the top ten hold roughly 0.13%. Sequencing was carried out using naive CD4+ T cells sorted from blood. The sample's subset: CD45RA+ positively selected. Every receptor here comes from a man between 18 and 29 years old in good health.

The chain uses TRBV5-1 and TRBJ2-5; TRBD1 might be the D (6 bases). Deletions cut 4 bases from V and 5 bases from J, with 12 bases between. Germline CDR1 is SGHRS and CDR2 is YFSETQ. The CDR3 contains 13 residues. The CDR3 sequence: CASSPDRSETQYF. CDR3 bases: TGCGCCAGCAGCCCGGACAGAAGCGAGACCCAGTACTTC.

V gene TRBV19 combines with J gene TRBJ2-5; TRBD1 is a possible D gene (6 bases). V lost 3 bases and J 5 bases, leaving 16 bases between the germline ends. The germline V gene has CDR1 LNHDA and CDR2 SQIVND (reference sequence). CDR3 length equals 15 residues. DNA for the CDR3: TGTGCCAGTAGTATCGGCCAGGGGCTTAGGGAGACCCAGTACTTC. Encoded protein: CASSIGQGLRETQYF.

This clone has only a few counts. The J gene is TRBJ1-1, the V gene TRBV27; TRBD1 matches at 9 bases. V lost 2 bases to trimming and J lost 8 bases; unmatched junction nucleotides: 0. CDR1 and CDR2 (germline): MNHEY, SMNVEV (reference sequence). This CDR3 spans 12 amino acids. In DNA, the CDR3 is TGTGCCAGCAGTTTAGGACAGGGGGAAGCTTTCTTT. It specifies CASSLGQGEAFF.

The V and J genes are TRBV6-1 and TRBJ2-7, with no clear D. Germline V CDR1 and CDR2: MNHNS, SASEGT. The CDR3 has 15 amino acids. The V end was cut by 7 bases, the J end by 2 bases, with 18 bases between. CDR3 residues: CASTLEEAATYEQYF. CDR3 DNA: TGTGCCAGCACCCTTGAAGAGGCCGCTACCTACGAGCAGTACTTC.

The rearrangement links TRBV5-5 to TRBJ2-7; a possible D gene is TRBD1 (6 bases). Germline V gene sequence: CDR1 SGHKS, CDR2 YYEKEE (reference sequence). This CDR3 comprises 13 residues. V lost 1 base to trimming and J lost 7 bases, with 12 bases between them. The CDR3 nucleotides read TGTGCCAGCAGCTTGACAGGGATTCGGGAGCAGTACTTC. This codes for CASSLTGIREQYF.

This clone showed up just once. This chain joins TRBV2 and TRBJ2-3; TRBD2 is a possible D gene (5 bases). CDR1 and CDR2 from the germline V gene are SNHLY and FYNNEI. Between the trimmed V and J ends, which lost 7 bases and 0 bases, there was a span of 11 bases. The CDR3 sequence is 14 residues long. The CDR3 spells CASIRTSSTDTQYF. CDR3 DNA: TGTGCCAGCATTAGGACTTCTAGCACAGATACGCAGTATTTT.

This clone occurred once. This CDR3 is CASSEDSWARAEAFF. The CDR3, as DNA: TGTGCCAGCAGTGAGGACAGCTGGGCCCGGGCTGAAGCTTTCTTT. This rearrangement joins TRBV2 to TRBJ1-1; perhaps TRBD1 as D (6 bases). In germline, CDR1 is SNHLY, CDR2 FYNNEI. V was cut by 3 bases and J by 6 bases, with 17 bases left in between. The CDR3 sequence is 15 residues long. The full variable domain, completed using reference TRBV2 and TRBJ1-1, is EPEVTQTPSHQVTQMGQEVILRCVPISNHLYFYWYRQILGQKVEFLVSFYNNEISEKSEIFDDQFSVERPDGSNFTLKIRSTKLEDSAMYFCASSEDSWARAEAFFGQGTRLTVV.

In this sample, this clone turned up once. The V and J genes are TRBV18 and TRBJ1-5; D not resolved. Trimming took off 6 bases at V and 3 bases at J, with 12 bases between the two ends. This CDR3 has 14 residues. The germline gives CDR1 KGHSH, CDR2 LQKENI. CDR3 sequence reads: CASSPPGTNQPQHF. The CDR3 bases are TGTGCCAGCTCGCCTCCTGGCACCAATCAGCCCCAGCATTTT. Full variable domain (remainder filled in from reference TRBV18 and TRBJ1-5): NAGVMQNPRHLVRRRGQEARLRCSPMKGHSHVYWYRQLPEEGLKFMVYLQKENIIDESGMPKERFSAEFPKEGPSILRIQQVVRGDSAAYFCASSPPGTNQPQHFGDGTRLSIL.

This chain connects TRBV10-3 to TRBJ1-6, with D possibly TRBD1 on 5 matching bases. Trimming left V 2 bases short and J 9 bases short, with 17 bases between. The germline V gene has CDR1 ENHRY and CDR2 SYGVKD. The CDR3 sequence is 16 residues long. CDR3 protein: CAISERAGTEASPLHF. In nucleotides, the CDR3 is TGTGCCATCAGTGAGCGGGCCGGGACTGAGGCTTCACCCCTCCACTTT.

The genes are TRBV7-2 and TRBJ1-4; D is undetermined. This CDR3 region has 13 residues. The germline gives CDR1 SGHTA, CDR2 FQGNSA. V gave up 5 bases and J gave up 7 bases, with 11 bases separating them. The CDR3: CASSGPLVEKLFF. Here the CDR3 DNA reads TGTGCCAGCAGCGGTCCTTTGGTTGAAAAACTGTTTTTT.

The gene calls are TRBV13 and TRBJ2-7, with 9 bases fitting TRBD1. Germline CDR1 is PRHDT and CDR2 is FYEKMQ (reference sequence). With V trimmed by 5 bases and J by 0 bases, 5 bases remained unmatched. This CDR3 region has 15 residues. The CDR3 region is CASSVQDRGSYEQYF. CDR3 nucleotide sequence: TGTGCCAGCAGCGTCCAGGACAGGGGCTCCTACGAGCAGTACTTC.

This clone has just one count. The sample contains more than one DNA sequence encoding this CDR3. CDR3 loop: CAWSPGGYTEAFF. Here the CDR3 DNA reads TGTGCCTGGAGTCCCGGGGGGTACACTGAAGCTTTCTTT. The chain uses TRBV30 and TRBJ1-1; TRBD1 is a possible D gene (5 bases). The CDR3 runs 13 residues. V was cut by 2 bases and J by 3 bases, with 10 bases left in between. Germline lookup yields CDR1 GTSNPN and CDR2 SVGIG (reference sequence). Complete variable domain (other parts from reference TRBV30 and TRBJ1-1): SQTIHQWPATLVQPVGSPLSLECTVEGTSNPNLYWYRQAAGRGLQLLFYSVGIGQISSEVPQNLSASRPQDRQFILSSKKLLLSDSGFYLCAWSPGGYTEAFFGQGTRLTVV.

Notes on this clone: Other DNA sequences in this sample translate to the same CDR3. This rearrangement joins TRBV5-4 to TRBJ2-5; D gene ambiguous. The length of the CDR3 is 14 residues. Trimming took 4 bases from V and 1 from J, leaving 11 bases between them. Germline V gives CDR1 SGHNT, CDR2 YYREEE (reference sequence). The CDR3: CASSLRDSQETQYF. The DNA of the CDR3 is TGTGCCAGCAGCCTAAGGGATTCCCAAGAGACCCAGTACTTC.

The V and J genes are TRBV12-5 and TRBJ1-5; 10 bases map to TRBD1. With V trimmed by 5 bases and J by 1 base, 17 bases remained unmatched. Germline values: CDR1 LGHNT, CDR2 FRNRAP. The CDR3 length is 20 residues. The CDR3 region is CASGAPRGDRGGSSNQPQHF. The CDR3 DNA is TGTGCTAGTGGTGCCCCCCGGGGGGACAGGGGAGGATCGAGCAATCAGCCCCAGCATTTT.

About this clone: The same CDR3 can be traced to other DNA sequences in this sample. The chain couples TRBV25-1 to TRBJ2-5; maybe TRBD1 (5 bases). Germline V CDR1 and CDR2: MGHDK, SYGVNS. The CDR3 loop spans 14 amino acids. Deletions cut 4 bases from V and 5 bases from J, with 14 bases between. DNA of the CDR3: TGTGCCAGCAGTGGCACAGGTGGGTGGGAGACCCAGTACTTC. Encoded protein: CASSGTGGWETQYF.

The chain carries TRBV6-5 and TRBJ1-3; 9 nucleotides align to TRBD1. The germline V gene has CDR1 MNHEY and CDR2 SVGAGI. CDR3 size: 13 residues. Germline trimming cut 5 bases from V and 10 bases from J; bases unmatched to any gene: 6. CDR3 sequence reads: CASSPTGGRTIYF. Here the CDR3 DNA reads TGTGCCAGCAGTCCGACAGGGGGTCGGACCATATATTTT.

V gene TRBV10-3 combines with J gene TRBJ2-7; 9 nucleotides align to TRBD1. J lost 7 bases, V lost 5 bases, and 9 bases had no gene match. The germline V gene has CDR1 ENHRY and CDR2 SYGVKD. This CDR3 region has 14 residues. The DNA of the CDR3 is TGTGCCATCAGTCCGGGACAGGGTGCGAGAGAGCAGTACTTC. Residues: CAISPGQGAREQYF.

This chain uses TRBV5-1 with TRBJ1-2; tentatively, D is TRBD1 (5 bases). The CDR3 extends over 14 amino acids. In germline, CDR1 is SGHRS, CDR2 YFSETQ. V shed 4 bases and J shed 8 bases, with 18 bases lying between them. CDR3 in amino acids: CASSHVGGEGGYTF. The DNA of the CDR3 is TGCGCCAGCAGCCATGTCGGGGGAGAGGGCGGCTACACCTTC.

In its sample, this clone was seen once. This chain links TRBV5-6 with TRBJ1-1; 10 nucleotides align to TRBD1. CDR3 length: 16 amino acids. With V trimmed by 4 bases and J by 0 bases, 6 bases remained unmatched. In germline, CDR1 is SGHDT, CDR2 YYEEEE. CDR3 sequence reads: CASSADRGLLNTEAFF. DNA of the CDR3: TGTGCCAGCAGCGCAGACAGGGGGCTTTTGAACACTGAAGCTTTCTTT.

The genes are TRBV15 and TRBJ1-3; D ambiguous. V was trimmed by 3 bases and J by 2 bases, leaving 8 bases between them. Germline lookup yields CDR1 LNHNV and CDR2 YYDKDF (reference sequence). The CDR3 is 14 amino acids. The CDR3 sequence is CATSSTGTGNTIYF. The CDR3 DNA is TGTGCCACCAGCAGTACGGGAACTGGAAACACCATATATTTT. The entire variable domain, with the rest obtained from reference TRBV15 and TRBJ1-3, is as follows: DAMVIQNPRYQVTQFGKPVTLSCSQTLNHNVMYWYQQKSSQAPKLLFHYYDKDFNNEADTPDNFQSRRPNTSFCFLDIRSPGLGDTAMYLCATSSTGTGNTIYFGEGSWLTVV.

The chain links TRBV18 to TRBJ2-7; 11 bases match TRBD2. With 4 bases clipped from V and 0 bases from J, the junction kept 8 bases outside the gene matches. This CDR3 region has 17 residues. Germline V gives CDR1 KGHSH, CDR2 LQKENI. The CDR3 DNA reads TGTGCCAGCTCACGGGAACTAGCGGGGGTGAGCTCCTACGAGCAGTACTTC. This translates into CASSRELAGVSSYEQYF. Variable domain in full (rest from reference TRBV18 and TRBJ2-7): NAGVMQNPRHLVRRRGQEARLRCSPMKGHSHVYWYRQLPEEGLKFMVYLQKENIIDESGMPKERFSAEFPKEGPSILRIQQVVRGDSAAYFCASSRELAGVSSYEQYFGPGTRLTVT.

This chain joins TRBV6-1 and TRBJ1-6, with 9 positions matching TRBD1. Germline CDR1 and CDR2: MNHNS and SASEGT. J was trimmed by 9 bases and V by 4 bases; bases with no gene match: 1. The CDR3 runs to 13 residues. In nucleotides, the CDR3 is TGTGCCAGCAGTGGGGACAGGGTTTCACCCCTCCACTTT. It codes for CASSGDRVSPLHF.

The rearrangement links TRBV10-3 to TRBJ1-5; 7 bases line up with TRBD1. This CDR3 spans 15 amino acids. V dropped 4 bases and J dropped 4; count of bases not matched to a gene: 7. Germline V gene data show CDR1 as ENHRY and CDR2 as SYGVKD. Written as DNA, the CDR3 is TGTGCCATCAGTGGGGGCGGGACAGCAAATCAGCCCCAGCATTTT. The encoded protein is CAISGGGTANQPQHF.

CDR3 protein: CASSPRQVSYEQYF. The CDR3 coding sequence is TGTGCCAGCAGCCCCAGACAGGTCTCCTACGAGCAGTACTTC. The chain uses TRBV7-2 and TRBJ2-7; tentatively, D is TRBD1 (6 bases). The CDR3 runs to 14 residues. CDR1 is SGHTA, CDR2 FQGNSA, per germline. Trimming pared 5 bases from V and 0 bases from J, leaving 11 bases between.

The chain joins TRBV7-5 to TRBJ2-2; TRBD1, the table's D call, was not compared with the DNA. TRBV7-5 counts as a pseudogene. This CDR3 spans 14 amino acids. The CDR3 nucleotides are TGTGCCCGATTTTCCAGGGAGAACACCGGGGAGCTGTTTTTT. Protein sequence: CARFSRENTGELFF.

This CDR3 is CAISDQVDGYTF. Here the CDR3 DNA reads TGTGCCATCAGTGATCAGGTAGATGGCTACACCTTC. The gene calls are TRBV10-3 and TRBJ1-2; D remains unclear. The V end lost 3 bases, the J end lost 6 bases, and 8 bases lay between the germline ends. This CDR3 comprises 12 residues. The germline V gene encodes CDR1 ENHRY and CDR2 SYGVKD.

As for this clone: The same CDR3 also results from other DNA sequences found in this sample. This chain uses TRBV19 with TRBJ2-7; 9 bases agree with TRBD1. CDR3 length equals 14 residues. After removal of 6 bases from V and 2 bases from J, the junction contained 5 bases not matched to a gene. Germline V gives CDR1 LNHDA, CDR2 SQIVND (reference sequence). CDR3: CASSTGQGPYEQYF. CDR3 DNA sequence: TGTGCCAGTAGCACGGGACAGGGACCCTACGAGCAGTACTTC.